What follows are 26 T cell receptor beta chains derived from one specimen sequenced in a study of cytomegalovirus exposure and HLA in healthy donors. The PCR had 60 Vbeta and 13 Jbeta primers. Generated by immunoSEQ multiplex PCR, the TCRdb table keeps only in-frame clones and is missing some. The repertoire includes about 60,000 clones, roughly 85% of them detected once, and approximately 1.4% sits in the top ten. The sequenced sample consisted of PBMCs. The receptors were sampled from a young man in good health and CMV-seronegative.

In its sample, this clone was seen a few times. The chain uses TRBV2 and TRBJ1-4; D not resolved. Trimming left V 4 bases short and J 6 bases short, with 9 bases between. Germline V gives CDR1 SNHLY, CDR2 FYNNEI. The CDR3 runs to 13 residues. CDR3 nucleotides: TGTGCCAGCAGTGTGATAGATTATGAAAAACTGTTTTTT. It specifies CASSVIDYEKLFF.

This clone occurred once. This chain links TRBV21-1 with TRBJ2-7; the D segment call TRBD1 is taken from the table without a DNA check. TRBV21-1 corresponds to a pseudogene. The length of the CDR3 is 16 residues. As DNA, the CDR3 is TGTGCCAGCAGCAAAGAAATAGGGACAGGGTGGTACGAGCAGTACTTC. Amino acids: CASSKEIGTGWYEQYF.

The chain combines TRBV27 with TRBJ1-2; maybe TRBD1 (5 bases). This CDR3 region has 16 residues. CDR1 is MNHEY and CDR2 is SMNVEV in the germline V gene (reference sequence). V lost 5 bases, J lost 4 bases, and 20 bases lay in between. The CDR3 DNA is TGTGCCAGCAGTCCCGCCCGAGGGGAGGGGCGCTATGGCTACACCTTC. Amino acid sequence: CASSPARGEGRYGYTF.

By proportion, this clone is medium-sized. The J gene is TRBJ1-1, the V gene TRBV4-1, with no clear D. This CDR3 has 16 amino acids. The germline CDR1 and CDR2 sequences are MGHRA and YSYEKL. The V end was cut by 7 bases, the J end by 0 bases, with 18 bases between. CDR3 protein: CASTLRPGEMNTEAFF. Written as DNA, the CDR3 is TGCGCCAGCACCCTCAGGCCGGGAGAAATGAACACTGAAGCTTTCTTT.

The genes are TRBV27 and TRBJ2-7; 7 nucleotides line up with TRBD1. In germline, CDR1 is MNHEY, CDR2 SMNVEV (reference sequence). V lost 4 bases to trimming and J lost 6 bases; unmatched junction nucleotides: 6. The CDR3 sequence is 13 residues long. In DNA form, the CDR3 reads TGTGCCAGCAGTTCTTTAGGACAGGCCGAGCAGTACTTC. Encoded protein: CASSSLGQAEQYF.

This clone was detected only once. This chain joins TRBV6-5 and TRBJ2-4; D is possibly TRBD2 (6 bases). Germline V gene lookup returns CDR1 MNHEY and CDR2 SVGAGI. The CDR3 length is 15 residues. V was clipped by 2 bases and J by 5 bases, with 13 bases between them. The CDR3 reads CASSYISRRENIQYF. The CDR3 DNA reads as TGTGCCAGCAGTTACATATCTCGGAGGGAAAACATTCAGTACTTC.

The V and J genes are TRBV21-1 and TRBJ2-5; the DNA was not used to check the table's D call, TRBD2. TRBV21-1 is classified as a pseudogene. CDR3 length: 14 amino acids. CDR3 protein: CASSIPPLEETQYF. The DNA of the CDR3 is TGTGCCAGCAGCATTCCCCCTCTAGAAGAGACCCAGTACTTC.

This chain's CDR3 is CASSRGQSNTEAFF. CDR3 coding DNA: TGTGCCAGCTCACGAGGACAGTCGAACACTGAAGCTTTCTTT. This sequence joins TRBV18 and TRBJ1-1, with D perhaps matching TRBD1 (6 bases). The germline V gene has CDR1 KGHSH and CDR2 LQKENI. Trimming removed 4 bases at V and 1 base at J, with 10 bases between. CDR3 length: 14 residues. The variable domain in full, with the rest retrieved from reference TRBV18 and TRBJ1-1, is NAGVMQNPRHLVRRRGQEARLRCSPMKGHSHVYWYRQLPEEGLKFMVYLQKENIIDESGMPKERFSAEFPKEGPSILRIQQVVRGDSAAYFCASSRGQSNTEAFFGQGTRLTVV.

About this clone itself: At one boundary the junction diverges from the germline segment, which might be a read error. The chain carries TRBV29-1 and TRBJ2-1; possibly TRBD2 for D (5 bases). This CDR3 contains 14 residues. Germline CDR1 is SQVTM and CDR2 is ANQGSEA. DNA of the CDR3: TGCAGCGTTGAGTTAACTAGTCAATACAATGGGCAGTTCTTC. As protein: CSVELTSQYNGQFF.

The chain links TRBV18 to TRBJ2-1; 11 bases agree with TRBD2. V lost 5 bases and J lost 2; bases outside the gene matches: 5. Looked up from germline, CDR1 is KGHSH and CDR2 is LQKENI. There are 16 residues in the CDR3. The CDR3 sequence is CASSKTSGGPYNEQFF. CDR3 coding DNA: TGTGCCAGCTCAAAAACTAGCGGGGGACCCTACAATGAGCAGTTCTTC.

The chain has TRBV19 and TRBJ2-1; the match to TRBD2 covers 7 bases. The CDR3 runs 13 residues. The ends lost 5 bases at V and 6 bases at J; junction bases unmatched: 4. CDR1 is LNHDA, CDR2 SQIVND, per germline (reference sequence). The CDR3 loop is CASSRGLVNEQFF. The CDR3 DNA reads as TGTGCCAGTAGTCGAGGACTAGTCAATGAGCAGTTCTTC.

The rearrangement joins TRBV30 to TRBJ2-4; 7 nucleotides align to TRBD2. The CDR3 length is 15 residues. Germline V gene sequence: CDR1 GTSNPN, CDR2 SVGIG (reference sequence). Trimming at V came to 2 bases and at J to 2 bases, leaving 6 bases not matched to a gene. CDR3 DNA sequence: TGTGCCTGGAGTTACAGCGGGACCACCAAAAACATTCAGTACTTC. Translation: CAWSYSGTTKNIQYF.

This chain connects TRBV4-1 to TRBJ2-1; tentative D call: TRBD2 (5 bases). The CDR3 spans 16 residues. CDR1 is MGHRA and CDR2 is YSYEKL in the germline V gene. V dropped 4 bases and J dropped 7 bases, with 20 bases sitting between them. The CDR3 is CASSPLGVASSNEQFF. In DNA form, the CDR3 reads TGCGCCAGCAGCCCTCTCGGGGTAGCGTCGTCGAATGAGCAGTTCTTC.

V gene TRBV11-3 combines with J gene TRBJ2-3; 12 positions agree with TRBD2. V trimming: 3 bases; J trimming: 0 bases; junction bases outside the gene matches: 1. The CDR3 is made up of 16 amino acids. CDR1 and CDR2 from the germline V gene are SGHNT and YENEEA. The CDR3 bases are TGTGCCAGCAGCTTCGGACTAGCGGGGAGCACAGATACGCAGTATTTT. Residues: CASSFGLAGSTDTQYF.

The chain is built from TRBV5-1 and TRBJ1-2; 8 nucleotides match TRBD1. With 5 bases clipped from V and 3 bases from J, the junction kept 9 bases outside the gene matches. Germline V gene sequence: CDR1 SGHRS, CDR2 YFSETQ. The CDR3 consists of 15 residues. This chain's CDR3 is CASSVTGADHYGYTF. CDR3 nucleotide sequence: TGCGCCAGCAGTGTGACAGGGGCCGATCACTATGGCTACACCTTC.

CDR3 coding DNA: TGTGCCAGTAGTACAACCGGGACAGTTAACTATGGCTACACCTTC. This codes for CASSTTGTVNYGYTF. The chain uses TRBV19 and TRBJ1-2; 7 bases are a match to TRBD1. CDR3 length: 15 residues. V shed 4 bases, J shed 1 base, and the junction held 6 bases outside the gene matches. Germline CDR1 reads LNHDA; CDR2 reads SQIVND (reference sequence).

The gene calls are TRBV6-4 and TRBJ2-1; possibly TRBD2 for D (6 bases). Germline V gene data show CDR1 as MRHNA and CDR2 as SNTAGT. This CDR3 spans 15 amino acids. V lost 5 bases and J 4 bases, leaving 15 bases between the germline ends. CDR3 residues: CASSLEAGGYNEQFF. The CDR3 DNA reads as TGTGCCAGCAGTCTAGAAGCGGGTGGTTACAATGAGCAGTTCTTC.

The rearrangement links TRBV28 to TRBJ1-1; weak D call: TRBD1 (5 bases). CDR3 length: 12 residues. From germline, CDR1 is MDHEN and CDR2 SYDVKM. Trimming left V 10 bases short and J 1 base short, with 10 bases between. CDR3 DNA sequence: TGTGCCACCTGTGGACAGAACACTGAAGCTTTCTTT. It yields the protein CATCGQNTEAFF.

The J gene is TRBJ2-7, the V gene TRBV30, with 11 bases aligning to TRBD1. V lost 0 bases and J lost 7; bases outside the gene matches: 8. The length of the CDR3 is 15 residues. The germline V gene encodes CDR1 GTSNPN and CDR2 SVGIG (reference sequence). The CDR3: CAWSVGTGGTWEQYF. The CDR3 DNA is TGTGCCTGGAGTGTGGGGACAGGGGGTACCTGGGAGCAGTACTTC.

In DNA form, the CDR3 reads TGCGCCAGCAGCCAAGCCAGGGGCTACGAGCAGTACTTC. Translated, it gives CASSQARGYEQYF. The chain couples TRBV4-1 to TRBJ2-7; D is perhaps TRBD1 (6 bases). The V and J ends lost 1 base and 3 bases respectively, with 7 bases between them. The CDR3 loop spans 13 amino acids. Germline lookup yields CDR1 MGHRA and CDR2 YSYEKL.

The V call is TRBV29-1, the J call TRBJ2-7, with TRBD1 matching 7 bases. CDR1 and CDR2 from the germline V gene are SQVTM and ANQGSEA. The length of the CDR3 is 13 residues. V dropped 7 bases and J dropped 3; count of bases not matched to a gene: 9. The CDR3 loop reads CSAGEGQFYEQYF. In DNA, the CDR3 is TGCAGCGCCGGAGAGGGACAGTTCTACGAGCAGTACTTC.

The DNA of the CDR3 is TGTGCCAGCAGCGACGGAGGGTCACCCCTCCACTTT. It yields the protein CASSDGGSPLHF. The rearrangement joins TRBV5-6 to TRBJ1-6; D is uncertain. The CDR3 runs 12 residues. Germline-derived CDR1 and CDR2 are SGHDT and YYEEEE. Trimming took off 4 bases at V and 10 bases at J, with 9 bases between the two ends.

This clone was recorded only once. This chain uses TRBV7-2 with TRBJ2-3; D uncertain. This CDR3 spans 16 amino acids. The ends were cut back, 5 bases at V and 3 bases at J, with 18 bases in the middle. The germline CDR1 and CDR2 sequences are SGHTA and FQGNSA. The CDR3 reads CASSRNLGRVTDTQYF. The CDR3 DNA reads as TGTGCCAGCAGCCGAAATTTGGGCAGAGTTACAGATACGCAGTATTTT.

This clone occurred once. The chain uses TRBV5-6 and TRBJ1-3, with D tentatively TRBD1 (6 bases). The V and J ends lost 4 bases and 3 bases respectively, with 11 bases between them. Germline CDR1 is SGHDT and CDR2 is YYEEEE. This CDR3 spans 14 amino acids. This CDR3 is CASSTRGYGNTIYF. CDR3 nucleotide sequence: TGTGCCAGCAGCACGAGGGGGTATGGAAACACCATATATTTT.

CDR3 in amino acids: CASSMDREKLFF. The CDR3 DNA reads as TGTGCCAGCAGCATGGACAGGGAAAAACTGTTTTTT. The chain carries TRBV6-1 and TRBJ1-4; TRBD1 aligns across 7 bases. After removal of 6 bases from V and 8 bases from J, the junction contained 3 bases not matched to a gene. There are 12 residues in the CDR3. Per the germline V gene, CDR1 is MNHNS and CDR2 is SASEGT.

The chain employs TRBV7-3 and TRBJ2-1; TRBD2 matches 9 bases. V lost 2 bases, J lost 6 bases, and 5 bases stayed unmatched. Looked up from germline, CDR1 is SGHTA and CDR2 is FQGTGA. This CDR3 is 15 amino acids long. DNA for the CDR3: TGTGCCAGCAGCTTAGAGCGGGGGGTGACCAATGAGCAGTTCTTC. Its translation: CASSLERGVTNEQFF. The complete variable domain, with remaining parts taken from reference TRBV7-3 and TRBJ2-1, reads GAGVSQTPSNKVTEKGKYVELRCDPISGHTALYWYRQSLGQGPEFLIYFQGTGAADDSGLPNDRFFAVRPEGSVSTLKIQRTERGDSAVYLCASSLERGVTNEQFFGPGTRLTVL.